This T cell receptor beta chain appears in the sequencing data of a study of T cell responses to AZD1222 COVID-19 vaccine. Assay used: immunoSEQ multiplex PCR; TCRdb lists only in-frame clones, some missing. The data show some 120,000 clones, about 90% seen once. Germline-derived CDR1 and CDR2 are SNHLY and FYNNEI. The CDR3 extends over 15 amino acids. Deletions cut 2 bases from V and 5 bases from J, with 13 bases between. The chain has TRBV2 and TRBJ1-5, with a weak D call TRBD1 (6 bases). The specimen comprised peripheral blood, sampled on day 0 of AZD1222 vaccination. This TCR was recovered from an adult in good health. The CDR3, as DNA: TGTGCCAGCAGTGAACTCGGGGGCTTGTATCAGCCCCAGCATTTT. Its translation: CASSELGGLYQPQHF.